The next 8 T cell receptor beta chains were all read from a single sample in a study of Tregs in tolerant kidney transplant recipients. Clones were sequenced by immunoSEQ multiplex PCR, and TCRdb holds only the in-frame ones, with some missing. The sample table sets out some 29,000 clones. Related graft donors supplied nonmyeloablative bone marrow transplants, and mixed chimerism was transient. The source material was CD4+ T cells from blood (PBMCs), sampled 24 months after the transplant. These receptors were taken from a human patient who received a combined kidney and bone marrow transplant. Some T cells may originate from the graft donor.

As to this clone: A read error may produce the germline difference seen at one junction end. The read finishes 3 residues shy of the CDR3 end, and the germline J gene is used to complete it. This rearrangement joins TRBV7-7 to TRBJ2-1, with D perhaps TRBD1 or TRBD2 (5 bases each). CDR1 and CDR2 from the germline V gene are SSHAT and FNYEAQ (reference sequence). The CDR3 contains 15 residues. CDR3: CASSVGDSSYNEQFF. The part of the CDR3 DNA that was read is TGTGCTAGCAGCGTGGGAGACAGCTCCTACAATGAG.

The sequenced CDR3 bases are TGCGCCAGCAGCTCAAGCGGGAGGGGAACAGATACG. It yields the protein CASSSSGRGTDT. The whole CDR3 sequence reads CASSSSGRGTDTQYF. The genes are TRBV5-1 and TRBJ2-3; 10 bases fit TRBD2. The CDR3 extends 3 residues past the end of the read, so its final part is completed from the germline J gene. The germline gives CDR1 SGHRS, CDR2 YFSETQ. V trimming: 3 bases; J trimming: 3 bases; junction bases outside the gene matches: 4. This CDR3 has 15 amino acids.

The CDR3 spells CASSQDPTRTSLGYNEQFF. The sequenced CDR3 bases are TGTGCCAGCAGCCAAGACCCTACCCGAACTAGCCTGGGGTATAATGAG. The rearrangement joins TRBV3-1 (or the pseudogene TRBV3-2) to TRBJ2-1; D perhaps matches TRBD2 (6 bases). The read terminates 3 residues ahead of where the CDR3 ends, so the germline J gene completes it. Trimming took 0 bases from V and 7 from J, leaving 25 bases between them. The CDR3 length is 19 residues. Germline V gene sequence: CDR1 LGHDT, CDR2 YNNKEL (reference sequence).

A word on this clone: The sequence runs out 3 residues before the end of the CDR3; the remainder is reconstructed from the germline J gene. This sequence joins TRBV20-1 and TRBJ2-3; 7 nucleotides match TRBD2. Trimming at V came to 7 bases and at J to 3 bases, leaving 4 bases not matched to a gene. CDR3 size: 12 residues. Germline CDR1 and CDR2: DFQATT and SNEGSKA (reference sequence). The CDR3 DNA, read in part, is TGCAGTGTGAGGGGAGGGACAGATACG. It specifies CSVRGGTDT. The entire CDR3 is CSVRGGTDTQYF.

As regards this clone: The DNA ends 3 residues before the CDR3 does, and the rest of the CDR3 is filled in from the germline J gene. The gene calls are TRBV20-1 and TRBJ2-4; a possible D gene is TRBD1 (5 bases). This CDR3 region has 12 residues. CDR1 DFQATT and CDR2 SNEGSKA come from the germline V gene (reference sequence). CDR3 sequence: CSARDDRTGQYF. The covered CDR3 bases are TGCAGTGCTAGAGATGACCGAACAGGT.

A remark on this clone: Read data end 3 residues before the CDR3 end; the end is taken from the germline J gene. The chain recombines TRBV20-1 with TRBJ2-3, with D possibly being TRBD1 (5 bases). Germline CDR1 and CDR2: DFQATT and SNEGSKA (reference sequence). The V gene lost 3 bases and the J gene lost 4 bases, with 8 bases spanning the gap. The CDR3 sequence is 12 residues long. Partial CDR3 DNA: TGCAGTGCTAGGGGGCGTGCAGATACG. This encodes CSARGRADT. The entire CDR3 protein is CSARGRADTQYF.

About this clone itself: The read ends 3 residues early relative to the CDR3; the germline J gene fills the gap. The rearrangement uses TRBV7-9 and TRBJ1-5, with D maybe TRBD1 (5 bases). The CDR3 consists of 14 residues. Looked up from germline, CDR1 is SEHNR and CDR2 is FQNEAQ (reference sequence). V was shortened by 4 bases and J by 6 bases, with 13 bases between the two germline ends. The CDR3 reads CASSSGREGQPQHF. The sequenced part of the CDR3 DNA is TGTGCCAGCAGCTCGGGCAGGGAGGGTCAGCCC.

Note on this clone: The read ends 3 residues shy of where the CDR3 ends; the end is completed using the germline J gene. V and J are TRBV20-1 and TRBJ2-7; D perhaps matches TRBD2 (5 bases). The germline V and J ends were trimmed by 6 bases and 0 bases, with 12 bases remaining between them. This CDR3 contains 13 residues. Germline lookup yields CDR1 DFQATT and CDR2 SNEGSKA (reference sequence). CDR3 protein: CSAKSGASYEQYF. The sequenced CDR3 bases are TGCAGTGCCAAAAGCGGAGCCTCCTACGAG.